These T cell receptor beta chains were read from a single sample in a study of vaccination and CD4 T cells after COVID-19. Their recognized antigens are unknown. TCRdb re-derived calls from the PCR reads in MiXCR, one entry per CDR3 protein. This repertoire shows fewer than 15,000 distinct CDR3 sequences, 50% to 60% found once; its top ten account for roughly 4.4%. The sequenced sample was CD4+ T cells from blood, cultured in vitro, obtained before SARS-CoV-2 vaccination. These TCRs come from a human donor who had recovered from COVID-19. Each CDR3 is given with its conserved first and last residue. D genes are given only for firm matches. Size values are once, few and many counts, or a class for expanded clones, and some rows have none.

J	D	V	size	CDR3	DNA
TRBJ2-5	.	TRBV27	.	CASSFGGPGETQYF	TGTGCCAGCAGTTTCGGGGGGCCGGGGGAGACCCAGTACTTC
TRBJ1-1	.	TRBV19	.	CASSRQADTEAFF	TGTGCCAGTAGTAGACAAGCGGACACTGAAGCTTTCTTT
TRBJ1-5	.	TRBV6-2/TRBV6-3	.	CASSYREIQPQHF	TGTGCCAGCAGTTATCGGGAGATTCAGCCCCAGCATTTT
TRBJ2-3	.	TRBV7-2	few	CASSSRTWASTDTQYF	TGTGCCAGCAGCTCCAGGACTTGGGCTAGCACAGATACGCAGTATTTT
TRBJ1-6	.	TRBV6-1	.	CASSTAPKSSYNSPLHF	TGTGCCAGCAGTACTGCCCCAAAAAGCTCCTATAATTCACCCCTCCACTTT
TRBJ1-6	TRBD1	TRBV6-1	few	CATRDRGTIRHNSPLHF	TGTGCCACCCGGGACAGGGGTACTATTAGACATAATTCACCCCTCCACTTT
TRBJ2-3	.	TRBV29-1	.	CSVGGRSTDTQYF	TGCAGCGTTGGCGGCAGGAGCACAGATACGCAGTATTTT
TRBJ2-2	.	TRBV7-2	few	CASSLAGKGELFF	TGTGCCAGCAGCTTAGCAGGGAAGGGGGAGCTGTTTTTT
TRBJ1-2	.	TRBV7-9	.	CASSHPPGGEINYGYTF	TGTGCCAGCAGCCACCCCCCCGGCGGAGAGATTAACTATGGCTACACCTTC
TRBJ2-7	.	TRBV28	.	CASSEGQYYEQYF	TGTGCCAGCAGCGAGGGACAATACTACGAGCAGTACTTC
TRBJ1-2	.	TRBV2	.	CASSGASQTDGYTF	TGTGCCAGCAGCGGGGCCAGTCAAACGGATGGCTACACCTTC
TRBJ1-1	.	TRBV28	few	CASTLGAEAFF	TGTGCCAGCACTCTAGGGGCTGAAGCTTTCTTT
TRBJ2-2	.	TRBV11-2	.	CASSLILTGELFF	TGTGCCAGCAGCTTAATTCTCACCGGGGAGCTGTTTTTT
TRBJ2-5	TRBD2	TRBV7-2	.	CASSFFLAGEKEETQYF	TGTGCCAGCAGCTTTTTTCTAGCGGGAGAGAAAGAAGAGACCCAGTACTTC
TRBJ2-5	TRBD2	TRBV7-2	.	CASSLARASGQETQYF	TGTGCCAGCAGCTTAGCGCGTGCTAGCGGGCAAGAGACCCAGTACTTC
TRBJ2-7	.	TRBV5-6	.	CASSSEAGAAYEQYF	TGTGCCAGCAGCTCCGAGGCGGGGGCGGCCTACGAGCAGTACTTC
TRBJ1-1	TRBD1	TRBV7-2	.	CANAGQGNTEAFF	TGTGCCAACGCCGGACAGGGGAACACTGAAGCTTTCTTT
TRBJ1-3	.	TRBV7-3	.	CASSLIPLSSSGNTIYF	TGTGCCAGCAGCTTAATTCCCCTAAGTAGCTCTGGAAACACCATATATTTT
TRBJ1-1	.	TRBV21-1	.	CASSKVTGAFF	TGTGCCAGCAGCAAAGTGACAGGGGCTTTCTTT
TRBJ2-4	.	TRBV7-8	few	CASSLSPVRENIQYF	TGTGCCAGCAGCTTGAGCCCTGTCAGGGAGAACATTCAGTACTTC
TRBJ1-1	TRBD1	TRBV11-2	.	CASSFDRVGTEAFF	TGTGCCAGCAGCTTCGACAGGGTGGGGACTGAAGCTTTCTTT
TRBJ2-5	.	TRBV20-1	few	CSARDRRGLETQYF	TGCAGTGCTAGAGATCGAAGGGGGTTGGAGACCCAGTACTTC
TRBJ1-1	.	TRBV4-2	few	CASSHNTRGTEAFF	TGTGCCAGCAGCCATAATACTAGGGGCACTGAAGCTTTCTTT
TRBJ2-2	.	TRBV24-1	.	CATSGPGQHTGELFF	TGTGCCACCAGTGGCCCGGGACAACACACCGGGGAGCTGTTTTTT
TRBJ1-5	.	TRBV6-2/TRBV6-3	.	CASSYASHSNQPQHF	TGTGCCAGCAGTTATGCCAGCCATAGCAATCAGCCCCAGCATTTT
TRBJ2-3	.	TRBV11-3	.	CASSYHTDTQYF	TGTGCCAGCAGCTACCACACAGATACGCAGTATTTT